The 15 T cell receptor beta chains in this list originate from one sample, sequenced in a study of regulatory T cells in long-lasting Graves disease. Stated time point: newly diagnosed GD, antithyroid drugs for less than 3 months. Researchers made the TCR library from RNA that was extracted from PBMCs. Construction of the TCR beta libraries employed iRepertoire HTBI primers in conjunction with Arm-PCR of CDR3 regions. TCRdb re-called the multiplex PCR reads with MiXCR, one entry per CDR3 protein. The sample contains some 400,000 distinct CDR3 sequences, 15% of which appear only once. The sample also formed part of further work on T cells in Graves' hyperthyroidism and ophthalmopathy.

The input for sequencing was peripheral blood mononuclear cells (PBMCs), taken at new diagnosis, from a patient treated with antithyroid drugs. These TCRs come from a woman aged 25 to 39 with Graves disease.

In its sample, this clonotype was seen a few times. The V and J genes are TRBV9 and TRBJ2-7, with 8 bases fitting TRBD2. There are 16 residues in the CDR3. Germline lookup yields CDR1 SGDLS and CDR2 YYNGEE. V dropped 0 bases and J dropped 2; count of bases not matched to a gene: 7. The CDR3 DNA reads as TGTGCCAGCAGCGTAGGATGGTTAGCGGGACCCTACGAGCAGTACTTC. The encoded protein is CASSVGWLAGPYEQYF. Supplemented by reference TRBV9 and TRBJ2-7, the full variable domain reads DSGVTQTPKHLITATGQRVTLRCSPRSGDLSVYWYQQSLDQGLQFLIQYYNGEERAKGNILERFSAQQFPDLHSELNLSSLELGDSALYFCASSVGWLAGPYEQYFGPGTRLTVT.

The genes are TRBV19 and TRBJ2-7; 8 bases map to TRBD1. The CDR3 is 15 residues long. Unmatched junction bases numbered 11, after V lost 3 bases and J lost 7 bases. Germline V CDR1 and CDR2: LNHDA, SQIVND (reference sequence). This CDR3 reads CASSMSRTGIGEQYF. The CDR3 coding sequence is TGTGCCAGTAGTATGAGTAGGACAGGGATCGGGGAGCAGTACTTC.

The V and J genes are TRBV19 and TRBJ2-7; D remains ambiguous. CDR1 is LNHDA, CDR2 SQIVND, per germline (reference sequence). The CDR3 runs to 14 residues. The germline V and J ends were trimmed by 5 bases and 3 bases, with 14 bases remaining between them. As DNA, the CDR3 is TGTGCCAGTAGTCCCCATGGACCCAACTACGAGCAGTACTTC. Translating it yields CASSPHGPNYEQYF.

This clonotype appeared many times. The chain is built from TRBV5-5 and TRBJ2-1, with a weak D call TRBD1 (7 bases). Trimming stripped 0 bases from V and 7 bases from J, with 11 bases between. The germline V gene encodes CDR1 SGHKS and CDR2 YYEKEE (reference sequence). This CDR3 region has 14 residues. For the CDR3, the DNA is TGTGCCAGCAGCTTGGAACCAGGGGGGAATGAGCAGTTCTTC. Protein product: CASSLEPGGNEQFF. The variable domain in full, completed from reference TRBV5-5 and TRBJ2-1, reads DAGVTQSPTHLIKTRGQQVTLRCSPISGHKSVSWYQQVLGQGPQFIFQYYEKEERGRGNFPDRFSARQFPNYSSELNVNALLLGDSALYLCASSLEPGGNEQFFGPGTRLTVL.

This clonotype was recorded many times. CDR3 region: CSVPPPERSSYNEQFF. The CDR3 bases are TGCAGCGTTCCCCCTCCTGAGCGGAGCTCCTACAATGAGCAGTTCTTC. This rearrangement joins TRBV29-1 to TRBJ2-1; D is possibly TRBD2 (5 bases). The CDR3 is 16 residues long. Germline-derived CDR1 and CDR2 are SQVTM and ANQGSEA. Trimming cost V 5 bases and J 0 bases, with 17 bases left between them.

V and J are TRBV27 and TRBJ1-4; 8 nucleotides agree with TRBD1. Trimming at V came to 5 bases and at J to 7 bases, leaving 9 bases not matched to a gene. The CDR3 length is 15 residues. CDR1 MNHEY and CDR2 SMNVEV come from the germline V gene (reference sequence). The CDR3 region has the DNA TGTGCCAGCAGTACGATCGGGACAGGTTCTGAAAAACTGTTTTTT. Translating gives CASSTIGTGSEKLFF.

There are many counts of this clonotype. This chain connects TRBV15 to TRBJ1-5, with 7 bases aligning to TRBD1. The CDR3 is made up of 16 amino acids. Per the germline V gene, CDR1 is LNHNV and CDR2 is YYDKDF (reference sequence). The trim removed 0 bases at V and 4 bases at J, leaving 6 bases unmatched. The CDR3 nucleotides read TGTGCCACCAGCAGAGATAGGGCAGGGGGAAATCAGCCCCAGCATTTT. Its translation: CATSRDRAGGNQPQHF.

This clonotype was seen ten or more times. The CDR3 is CASSQSGRSLEQFF. Written as DNA, the CDR3 is TGTGCCAGCAGCCAAAGCGGGAGGTCCCTTGAGCAGTTCTTC. J is TRBJ2-1 and V is TRBV7-9; TRBD2 matches at 9 bases. Germline V gene sequence: CDR1 SEHNR, CDR2 FQNEAQ (reference sequence). The J segment lost 9 bases and the V segment lost 5 bases, leaving 8 bases of the junction unmatched. This CDR3 region has 14 residues.

This clonotype was recorded many times. V usage is TRBV7-3 and J usage is TRBJ2-7; TRBD2 aligns across 8 bases. CDR1 SGHTA and CDR2 FQGTGA come from the germline V gene. Trimming cost V 0 bases and J 6 bases; bases outside gene matches: 10. The CDR3 sequence is 16 residues long. The CDR3 DNA sequence: TGTGCCAGCAGCTTAACTATAGCGGGGCCTTACGGCGAGCAGTACTTC. This gives the protein CASSLTIAGPYGEQYF.

This clonotype was seen at least ten times. CDR3 coding DNA: TGTGCCAGCAGTTACCGCGGCAGGGGATACGAGCAGTACTTC. This sequence encodes CASSYRGRGYEQYF. The V call is TRBV27, the J call TRBJ2-7; D perhaps matches TRBD1 (6 bases). The CDR3 has 14 amino acids. The germline V gene encodes CDR1 MNHEY and CDR2 SMNVEV (reference sequence). V was trimmed by 4 bases and J by 4 bases, leaving 14 bases between them.

Comment on this clonotype: This may be a read error: a much more frequent sequence differs by one nucleotide. The genes are TRBV30 and TRBJ2-3; 8 bases map to TRBD1. CDR3 size: 15 residues. Unmatched junction bases numbered 12, after V lost 5 bases and J lost 5 bases. CDR1 and CDR2 (germline): GTSNPN, SVGIG (reference sequence). CDR3 protein: CAWDIPGQERDTQYF. The CDR3 DNA is TGTGCCTGGGACATCCCGGGACAGGAGAGAGATACGCAGTATTTT.

This clonotype was seen many times. The chain employs TRBV2 and TRBJ2-1; 13 bases match TRBD2. CDR3 length: 16 amino acids. Per the germline V gene, CDR1 is SNHLY and CDR2 is FYNNEI. V shed 6 bases, J shed 3 bases, and the junction held 5 bases outside the gene matches. The CDR3 DNA sequence: TGTGCCAGCAGCCCAAGGACTAGCGGGAGCTACAATGAGCAGTTCTTC. It codes for CASSPRTSGSYNEQFF.

The chain couples TRBV10-3 to TRBJ2-2; 7 bases align to TRBD2. CDR1 and CDR2 from the germline V gene are ENHRY and SYGVKD. The CDR3 contains 18 residues. J gave up 2 bases and V 7 bases, and 16 bases lay outside the gene matches. CDR3 protein: CAINPKSSGKINTGELFF. CDR3 DNA: TGTGCCATCAACCCAAAATCGAGCGGGAAGATTAACACCGGGGAGCTGTTTTTT.

This clonotype was observed at least ten times. This sequence joins TRBV3-1 and TRBJ1-1; 7 nucleotides match TRBD1. This CDR3 contains 14 residues. The junction had 9 bases not matched to a gene; V was cut back by 3 bases and J by 8 bases. Looked up from germline, CDR1 is LGHDT and CDR2 is YNNKEL (reference sequence). The CDR3 reads CASSQIYRDREAFF. The CDR3 coding sequence is TGTGCCAGCAGCCAGATTTACCGGGACAGAGAAGCTTTCTTT.

This clonotype was counted between two and nine times. This rearrangement joins TRBV6-1 to TRBJ2-1; D gene ambiguous. The CDR3 loop spans 19 amino acids. Trimming left V 6 bases short and J 3 bases short, with 27 bases between. Germline-derived CDR1 and CDR2 are MNHNS and SASEGT. CDR3: CASRAFSTHLTRSYNEQFF. CDR3 coding DNA: TGTGCCAGCAGAGCCTTTAGTACCCACCTCACGAGGAGCTACAATGAGCAGTTCTTC.